A single sample is the source of the 29 T cell receptor beta chains below, sequenced in a study of blood T cell repertoires in COVID-19. Some clones are missing from TCRdb's copy, which holds only in-frame ones; the method was immunoSEQ multiplex PCR. The sample has about 430,000 clones; approximately 90% are singletons. Sequenced input: PBMCs or T cells enriched from blood (not recorded which). The receptor set was obtained from a woman younger than 45 with acute COVID-19.

This clone was seen once. The rearrangement links TRBV25-1 to TRBJ1-1; tentatively, D is TRBD1 (5 bases). Trimming left V 5 bases short and J 4 bases short, with 17 bases between. Germline V gene lookup returns CDR1 MGHDK and CDR2 SYGVNS. This CDR3 contains 15 residues. The CDR3 DNA sequence: TGTGCCAGCAGTTCTCCTAGGGGCAGGGCCACTGAAGCTTTCTTT. Translation gives CASSSPRGRATEAFF.

This clone was seen a handful of times. The CDR3 loop is CASSFLLQAASQPQHF. CDR3 DNA sequence: TGTGCCAGCAGCTTTCTCCTCCAGGCCGCATCGCAGCCCCAGCATTTT. J is TRBJ1-5 and V is TRBV7-4; D is undetermined. The CDR3 covers 16 residues. Germline CDR1 reads SGHVT; CDR2 reads SQSDAQ. V dropped 3 bases and J dropped 7 bases, with 19 bases sitting between them.

The chain employs TRBV18 and TRBJ1-3; D remains ambiguous. Trimming pared 0 bases from V and 10 bases from J, leaving 19 bases between. Germline V gene sequence: CDR1 KGHSH, CDR2 LQKENI. The length of the CDR3 is 16 residues. The CDR3 is CASSPPGRGAKQTIYF. The DNA of the CDR3 is TGTGCCAGCTCACCACCCGGCAGAGGAGCCAAACAAACCATATATTTT.

This chain uses TRBV29-1 with TRBJ1-2, with TRBD1 identical over 8 bases. V trimming: 0 bases; J trimming: 7 bases; junction bases outside the gene matches: 7. CDR1 and CDR2 from the germline V gene are SQVTM and ANQGSEA. The CDR3 sequence is 14 residues long. Here the CDR3 reads CSVEEVQGAGGYTF. CDR3 nucleotide sequence: TGCAGCGTTGAAGAGGTGCAGGGGGCAGGTGGCTACACCTTC.

The chain has TRBV10-3 and TRBJ2-1; TRBD2 is a possible D gene (5 bases). Per germline, CDR1 ENHRY and CDR2 SYGVKD. Trimming took 8 bases from V and 4 from J, leaving 24 bases between them. This CDR3 comprises 17 residues. The CDR3 reads CAIRPSTGAGPYNEQFF. CDR3 DNA sequence: TGTGCCATCCGACCTAGCACGGGCGCTGGACCTTACAATGAGCAGTTCTTC.

This clone was seen only a few times. This chain uses TRBV13 with TRBJ2-3; D is possibly TRBD2 (6 bases). CDR1 and CDR2 (germline): PRHDT, FYEKMQ (reference sequence). The CDR3 runs 14 residues. V shed 4 bases and J shed 1 base, with 9 bases lying between them. This chain's CDR3 is CASSSSGGTDTQYF. In DNA, the CDR3 is TGTGCCAGCAGCTCCTCGGGGGGCACAGATACGCAGTATTTT. The variable domain in full, completed from reference TRBV13 and TRBJ2-3, reads AAGVIQSPRHLIKEKRETATLKCYPIPRHDTVYWYQQGPGQDPQFLISFYEKMQSDKGSIPDRFSAQQFSDYHSELNMSSLELGDSALYFCASSSSGGTDTQYFGPGTRLTVL.

V and J are TRBV5-7 and TRBJ1-2; possible D gene TRBD1, 5 bases. TRBV5-7 is an open reading frame whose function is uncertain. The CDR3 is made up of 11 amino acids. The ends were cut back, 4 bases at V and 10 bases at J, with 11 bases in the middle. The chain's CDR3 is CASSGTESYTF. The CDR3 nucleotides read TGTGCCAGCAGCGGGACTGAATCCTACACCTTC.

The gene calls are TRBV19 and TRBJ1-2, with D uncertain. Germline lookup yields CDR1 LNHDA and CDR2 SQIVND (reference sequence). This CDR3 contains 14 residues. The V and J ends lost 0 bases and 4 bases respectively, with 9 bases between them. The CDR3 reads CASSIDAGSYGYTF. Written as DNA, the CDR3 is TGTGCCAGTAGTATAGATGCAGGCAGCTATGGCTACACCTTC.

The chain combines TRBV19 with TRBJ2-3, with D tentatively TRBD2 (5 bases). Between the trimmed V and J ends, which lost 7 bases and 2 bases, there was a span of 10 bases. This CDR3 region has 13 residues. Looked up from germline, CDR1 is LNHDA and CDR2 is SQIVND (reference sequence). CDR3 protein: CASNPGITDTQYF. CDR3 in DNA: TGTGCCAGTAATCCCGGGATCACAGATACGCAGTATTTT.

V gene TRBV30 combines with J gene TRBJ1-2; 7 nucleotides match TRBD1. CDR1 GTSNPN and CDR2 SVGIG come from the germline V gene (reference sequence). The CDR3 length is 14 residues. The ends lost 2 bases at V and 4 bases at J; junction bases unmatched: 7. Here the CDR3 reads CAWSRDRIFYGYTF. The CDR3 DNA reads TGTGCCTGGAGTCGGGACAGAATATTCTATGGCTACACCTTC. The full variable domain, rest sourced from reference TRBV30 and TRBJ1-2, is SQTIHQWPATLVQPVGSPLSLECTVEGTSNPNLYWYRQAAGRGLQLLFYSVGIGQISSEVPQNLSASRPQDRQFILSSKKLLLSDSGFYLCAWSRDRIFYGYTFGSGTRLTVV.

This chain uses TRBV4-1 with TRBJ2-1; 10 nucleotides line up with TRBD2. V shed 4 bases, J shed 10 bases, and the junction held 13 bases outside the gene matches. Germline CDR1 and CDR2: MGHRA and YSYEKL. The CDR3 has 16 residues. The CDR3, as DNA: TGCGCCAGCAGCCCTCCTAAAAGCGGGGGGGCCGAAGAGCAGTTCTTC. It encodes CASSPPKSGGAEEQFF.

The rearrangement joins TRBV4-1 to TRBJ1-4, with TRBD1 matching over 10 bases. Germline assignment: CDR1 MGHRA and CDR2 YSYEKL. J lost 5 bases, V lost 2 bases, and 11 bases had no gene match. The CDR3 contains 18 residues. The CDR3 sequence is CASSQSPGQGSMNEKLFF. The DNA for the CDR3 is TGCGCCAGCAGCCAAAGCCCGGGACAGGGGTCGATGAATGAAAAACTGTTTTTT.

This chain connects TRBV5-6 to TRBJ2-7; possible D gene TRBD1, 6 bases. Germline V gene sequence: CDR1 SGHDT, CDR2 YYEEEE. Trimming took 2 bases from V and 2 from J, leaving 8 bases between them. CDR3 length: 13 residues. CDR3 sequence: CASSFEGAYEQYF. The CDR3 DNA reads as TGTGCCAGCAGCTTCGAGGGGGCCTACGAGCAGTACTTC.

V is TRBV6-6 and J is TRBJ1-2; a possible D gene is TRBD1 (6 bases). Germline V gene data show CDR1 as MNHNY and CDR2 as SVGAGI (reference sequence). V gave up 6 bases and J gave up 4 bases, with 15 bases separating them. The CDR3 is 14 amino acids. This CDR3 reads CASRQSTGIYGYTF. CDR3 nucleotides: TGTGCCAGCAGACAATCAACAGGGATCTATGGCTACACCTTC.

The chain employs TRBV23-1 and TRBJ2-5; D is perhaps TRBD2 (6 bases). TRBV23-1 is an ORF, and what it does is uncertain. The CDR3 spans 13 residues. V lost 8 bases, J lost 2 bases, and 12 bases lay in between. The DNA for the CDR3 is TGCGCCAGCCGCGGGGACTGGCAAGAGACCCAGTACTTC. This codes for CASRGDWQETQYF.

The chain couples TRBV7-9 to TRBJ1-2, with D possibly being TRBD1 (5 bases). CDR3 size: 15 residues. Trimming took off 1 base at V and 1 base at J, with 10 bases between the two ends. Germline V lookup: CDR1 SEHNR, CDR2 FQNEAQ (reference sequence). CDR3 amino acids: CASSLGQFDNYGYTF. CDR3 DNA sequence: TGTGCCAGCAGCTTAGGACAGTTCGATAACTATGGCTACACCTTC. Drawing the rest from reference TRBV7-9 and TRBJ1-2, the complete variable domain is DTGVSQNPRHKITKRGQNVTFRCDPISEHNRLYWYRQTLGQGPEFLTYFQNEAQLEKSRLLSDRFSAERPKGSFSTLEIQRTEQGDSAMYLCASSLGQFDNYGYTFGSGTRLTVV.

This clone turned up a few times. The chain joins TRBV19 to TRBJ1-1; 12 bases are shared with TRBD1. Germline CDR1 is LNHDA and CDR2 is SQIVND (reference sequence). The trim removed 7 bases at V and 4 bases at J, leaving 13 bases unmatched. The CDR3 totals 17 residues. CDR3 in amino acids: CASNQPGTGGIGTEAFF. DNA of the CDR3: TGTGCCAGTAACCAACCCGGGACAGGGGGCATCGGCACTGAAGCTTTCTTT. The entire variable domain, with the rest obtained from reference TRBV19 and TRBJ1-1, is as follows: DGGITQSPKYLFRKEGQNVTLSCEQNLNHDAMYWYRQDPGQGLRLIYYSQIVNDFQKGDIAEGYSVSREKKESFPLTVTSAQKNPTAFYLCASNQPGTGGIGTEAFFGQGTRLTVV.

This clone was detected only a few times. This chain uses TRBV5-5 with TRBJ1-1; 10 bases line up with TRBD1. The CDR3 covers 14 residues. V was clipped by 3 bases and J by 4 bases; unmatched bases: 3. Germline assignment: CDR1 SGHKS and CDR2 YYEKEE (reference sequence). The CDR3 bases are TGTGCCAGCAGCTGGGACAGGGGAACCACTGAAGCTTTCTTT. Protein product: CASSWDRGTTEAFF.

This clone has only one observation. The gene calls are TRBV20-1 and TRBJ2-7; D possibly corresponds to TRBD2 (5 bases). CDR1 is DFQATT, CDR2 SNEGSKA, per germline (reference sequence). The length of the CDR3 is 15 residues. The V gene lost 3 bases and the J gene lost 2 bases, with 17 bases spanning the gap. CDR3 sequence: CSASRAATIPYEQYF. The CDR3 DNA reads as TGCAGTGCTAGTCGAGCGGCCACGATACCCTACGAGCAGTACTTC.

Worth noting for this clone: In the same sample, other DNA sequences code for this CDR3. This rearrangement joins TRBV5-1 to TRBJ2-5, with 11 nucleotides matching TRBD2. The V gene end was trimmed by 2 bases and the J gene end by 4 bases; junction bases not matched to a gene: 1. The CDR3 spans 14 residues. CDR1 SGHRS and CDR2 YFSETQ come from the germline V gene. The CDR3 protein is CASSLGTSGETQYF. CDR3 coding DNA: TGCGCCAGCAGCTTAGGGACTAGCGGAGAGACCCAGTACTTC.

The chain has TRBV30 and TRBJ2-2; TRBD1 agrees at 10 bases. The CDR3 loop spans 15 amino acids. The V gene's germline CDR1 is GTSNPN and CDR2 SVGIG (reference sequence). After removal of 5 bases from V and 5 bases from J, the junction contained 8 bases not matched to a gene. Here the CDR3 reads CAWRNRDRGTGELFF. The CDR3 nucleotides read TGTGCCTGGCGGAACCGGGACAGGGGTACCGGGGAGCTGTTTTTT.

The chain carries TRBV7-9 and TRBJ2-3; D remains ambiguous. V shed 4 bases and J shed 0 bases, with 8 bases lying between them. The CDR3 is 14 amino acids. CDR1 is SEHNR, CDR2 FQNEAQ, per germline (reference sequence). CDR3 in DNA: TGTGCCAGCAGCTCCCCTAAGAGCACAGATACGCAGTATTTT. This translates into CASSSPKSTDTQYF. The full variable domain, its missing parts supplied by reference TRBV7-9 and TRBJ2-3, is DTGVSQNPRHKITKRGQNVTFRCDPISEHNRLYWYRQTLGQGPEFLTYFQNEAQLEKSRLLSDRFSAERPKGSFSTLEIQRTEQGDSAMYLCASSSPKSTDTQYFGPGTRLTVL.

The chain joins TRBV27 to TRBJ2-7; D is unresolved. V was trimmed by 2 bases and J by 2 bases, leaving 13 bases between them. The CDR3 has 15 amino acids. CDR1 and CDR2 from the germline V gene are MNHEY and SMNVEV (reference sequence). This chain's CDR3 is CASSLNAGMTYEQYF. The CDR3 nucleotides read TGTGCCAGCAGTTTAAACGCAGGAATGACCTACGAGCAGTACTTC.

The rearrangement joins TRBV10-3 to TRBJ1-2, with 7 bases aligning to TRBD1. There are 14 residues in the CDR3. J lost 2 bases, V lost 10 bases, and 10 bases had no gene match. Germline V gene sequence: CDR1 ENHRY, CDR2 SYGVKD. The CDR3 DNA follows: TGTGCCACCACCCCGGGACAGCGAAACTATGGCTACACCTTC. Its protein product is CATTPGQRNYGYTF.

V and J are TRBV5-1 and TRBJ1-1; unclear D gene. The V gene's germline CDR1 is SGHRS and CDR2 YFSETQ. Deletions cut 1 base from V and 1 base from J, with 14 bases between. CDR3 length equals 16 residues. CDR3 loop: CASSLNPLGRNTEAFF. The CDR3 bases are TGCGCCAGCAGCTTGAACCCCCTAGGAAGGAACACTGAAGCTTTCTTT.

The V call is TRBV27, the J call TRBJ2-7; D possibly corresponds to TRBD1 (6 bases). V lost 5 bases, J lost 3 bases, and 14 bases lay in between. The CDR3 has 14 amino acids. Germline CDR1 reads MNHEY; CDR2 reads SMNVEV (reference sequence). The CDR3, as DNA: TGTGCCAGCAGTCTGGACAGATTACTCTACGAGCAGTACTTC. It specifies CASSLDRLLYEQYF.

The V and J genes are TRBV18 and TRBJ2-3, with 8 nucleotides matching TRBD1. The CDR3 extends over 13 amino acids. Trimming at V came to 4 bases and at J to 3 bases, leaving 0 bases not matched to a gene. The germline gives CDR1 KGHSH, CDR2 LQKENI. CDR3: CASSRDRTDTQYF. CDR3 sequence (DNA): TGTGCCAGCTCACGGGACAGGACAGATACGCAGTATTTT.

This rearrangement joins TRBV19 to TRBJ1-6, with TRBD1 matching 8 bases. This CDR3 has 15 residues. CDR1 and CDR2 (germline): LNHDA, SQIVND (reference sequence). V lost 6 bases and J lost 10; bases outside the gene matches: 11. CDR3 protein: CASSQTGVVGSPLHF. In DNA form, the CDR3 reads TGTGCCAGTAGCCAGACAGGGGTCGTGGGGTCACCCCTCCACTTT. Looking up the rest from reference TRBV19 and TRBJ1-6 gives the full variable domain: DGGITQSPKYLFRKEGQNVTLSCEQNLNHDAMYWYRQDPGQGLRLIYYSQIVNDFQKGDIAEGYSVSREKKESFPLTVTSAQKNPTAFYLCASSQTGVVGSPLHFGNGTRLTVT.

CDR3 nucleotides: TGTGCCAGCAGCCCCGGGACAGGGCCCACTGAAGCTTTCTTT. Amino acid sequence: CASSPGTGPTEAFF. This chain uses TRBV5-5 with TRBJ1-1; TRBD1 agrees at 9 bases. This CDR3 spans 14 amino acids. CDR1 and CDR2 from the germline V gene are SGHKS and YYEKEE (reference sequence). Trimming removed 4 bases from V and 4 bases from J; junction bases left unmatched: 5.